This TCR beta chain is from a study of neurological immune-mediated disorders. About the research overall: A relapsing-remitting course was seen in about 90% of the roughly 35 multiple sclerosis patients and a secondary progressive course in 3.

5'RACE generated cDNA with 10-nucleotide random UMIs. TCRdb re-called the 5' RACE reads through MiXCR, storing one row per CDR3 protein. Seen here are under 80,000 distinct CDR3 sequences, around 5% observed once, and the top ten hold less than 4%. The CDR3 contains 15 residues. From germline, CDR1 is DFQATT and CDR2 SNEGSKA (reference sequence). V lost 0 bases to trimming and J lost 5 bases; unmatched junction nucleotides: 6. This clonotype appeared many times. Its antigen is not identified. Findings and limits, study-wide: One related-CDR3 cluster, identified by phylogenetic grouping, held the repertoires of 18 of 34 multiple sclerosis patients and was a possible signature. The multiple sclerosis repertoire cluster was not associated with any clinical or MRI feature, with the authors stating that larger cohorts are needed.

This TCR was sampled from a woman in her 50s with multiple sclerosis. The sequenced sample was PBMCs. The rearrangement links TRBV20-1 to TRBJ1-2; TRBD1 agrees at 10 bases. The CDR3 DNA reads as TGCAGTGCTAGAGACCCTGGGACAGGGGCGTATGGCTACACCTTC. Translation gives CSARDPGTGAYGYTF.